The sample holds a few counts of the clone carrying this T cell receptor (beta chain). These data come from a study of T cells in Graves' hyperthyroidism and ophthalmopathy. What was amplified from RNA transcripts were TCR beta CDR3 regions. Using the HTBI primer set, a first-round RT-PCR was run on the TCR CDR3. TCRdb passed the multiplex PCR reads through MiXCR, listing each CDR3 protein once. The data show some 300,000 distinct CDR3 sequences, around 16% seen once. Germline-derived CDR1 and CDR2 are DFQATT and SNEGSKA (reference sequence). The V and J ends lost 6 bases and 4 bases respectively, with 21 bases between them. This CDR3 is built from 16 residues.

Sequenced input: blood. This clonotype was obtained from a man aged 25-40 years with Graves' hyperthyroidism. The rearrangement uses TRBV20-1 and TRBJ2-2, with D perhaps being TRBD1 or TRBD2 (5 bases each). CDR3 loop: CSAPQVRGSFTGELFF. The CDR3 region has the DNA TGCAGTGCCCCGCAAGTGAGGGGTTCCTTCACCGGGGAGCTGTTTTTT.